One and the same sample provided the 28 T cell receptor beta chains below, sequenced in a study of cytomegalovirus exposure and HLA in healthy donors. PCR was performed using 60 Vbeta and 13 Jbeta primers. Assay used: immunoSEQ multiplex PCR; TCRdb lists only in-frame clones, some missing. The sample carries 55,000 to 65,000 clones, 80% recorded once. The specimen was PBMCs. The receptor source for this set is a middle-aged woman in good health and CMV-seronegative.

The chain uses TRBV9 and TRBJ2-1; the match to TRBD1 covers 9 bases. The CDR3 sequence is 16 residues long. Germline values: CDR1 SGDLS, CDR2 YYNGEE. Trimming took 0 bases from V and 9 from J; bases not matched to a gene: 10. CDR3 bases: TGTGCCAGCAGCGTAGGGGACAGGGTTTCAATGGGTGAGCAGTTCTTC. Protein sequence: CASSVGDRVSMGEQFF.

The sample holds a few counts of this clone. V is TRBV7-9 and J is TRBJ1-1; 11 bases map to TRBD1. V was pared by 5 bases and J by 4 bases, with 15 bases of the junction left unmatched. The CDR3 covers 18 residues. Germline V gives CDR1 SEHNR, CDR2 FQNEAQ (reference sequence). This CDR3 reads CASSPKQDRGQLSTEAFF. In nucleotides, the CDR3 is TGTGCCAGCAGCCCCAAACAGGACAGGGGGCAATTAAGCACTGAAGCTTTCTTT.

The chain combines TRBV7-9 with TRBJ1-4; 9 bases match TRBD1. This CDR3 is built from 15 residues. After removal of 0 bases from V and 7 bases from J, the junction contained 3 bases not matched to a gene. Germline loops: CDR1 SEHNR, CDR2 FQNEAQ (reference sequence). The CDR3 region has the DNA TGTGCCAGCAGCTTAGCGGGGACAGGGTCTGAAAAACTGTTTTTT. This encodes CASSLAGTGSEKLFF. The full variable domain, in which reference TRBV7-9 and TRBJ1-4 provide the parts outside the CDR3, is DTGVSQNPRHKITKRGQNVTFRCDPISEHNRLYWYRQTLGQGPEFLTYFQNEAQLEKSRLLSDRFSAERPKGSFSTLEIQRTEQGDSAMYLCASSLAGTGSEKLFFGSGTQLSVL.

This clone was seen once. The chain joins TRBV5-1 to TRBJ2-7, with 8 nucleotides matching TRBD1. V was clipped by 6 bases and J by 6 bases; unmatched bases: 5. Germline V gene data show CDR1 as SGHRS and CDR2 as YFSETQ. The CDR3 loop spans 12 amino acids. The CDR3 region has the DNA TGCGCCAGCACGGACAGGGTTTCCGAGCAGTACTTC. Amino acids: CASTDRVSEQYF. The full variable domain, rest sourced from reference TRBV5-1 and TRBJ2-7, is KAGVTQTPRYLIKTRGQQVTLSCSPISGHRSVSWYQQTPGQGLQFLFEYFSETQRNKGNFPGRFSGRQFSNSRSEMNVSTLELGDSALYLCASTDRVSEQYFGPGTRLTVT.

V is TRBV21-1 and J is TRBJ2-7; the table's D gene call, TRBD2, was not cross checked with the DNA. TRBV21-1 represents a pseudogene. The CDR3 consists of 14 residues. The CDR3 loop reads CASILVGGIGEQYF. DNA of the CDR3: TGTGCCAGCATCCTCGTCGGGGGGATCGGCGAGCAGTACTTC.

The gene calls are TRBV19 and TRBJ1-1; D possibly corresponds to TRBD1 (6 bases). The V gene lost 5 bases and the J gene lost 1 base, with 11 bases spanning the gap. The CDR3 covers 14 residues. CDR1 LNHDA and CDR2 SQIVND come from the germline V gene (reference sequence). CDR3 residues: CASSPLGQNTEAFF. CDR3 DNA sequence: TGTGCCAGTAGTCCCCTGGGACAGAACACTGAAGCTTTCTTT.

The chain joins TRBV7-9 to TRBJ2-1, with 13 bases matching TRBD2. The germline gives CDR1 SEHNR, CDR2 FQNEAQ (reference sequence). V lost 4 bases and J lost 2; bases outside the gene matches: 5. The CDR3 extends over 17 amino acids. The CDR3 DNA follows: TGTGCCAGCAGCTCGGGACTAGCGGGAAAAGCCTACAATGAGCAGTTCTTC. It yields the protein CASSSGLAGKAYNEQFF. The full variable domain, in which reference TRBV7-9 and TRBJ2-1 provide the parts outside the CDR3, is DTGVSQNPRHKITKRGQNVTFRCDPISEHNRLYWYRQTLGQGPEFLTYFQNEAQLEKSRLLSDRFSAERPKGSFSTLEIQRTEQGDSAMYLCASSSGLAGKAYNEQFFGPGTRLTVL.

V usage is TRBV28 and J usage is TRBJ2-7; D is possibly TRBD2 (5 bases). The CDR3 spans 17 residues. CDR1 is MDHEN and CDR2 is SYDVKM in the germline V gene. Trimming removed 5 bases at V and 0 bases at J, with 20 bases between. For the CDR3, the DNA is TGTGCCAGCAGTACCCTGGGTGGGAGCGATAGCTCCTACGAGCAGTACTTC. Protein product: CASSTLGGSDSSYEQYF.

The chain is built from TRBV4-1 and TRBJ2-2; D gene unclear. Trimming cost V 4 bases and J 7 bases, with 16 bases left between them. The CDR3 extends over 15 amino acids. Germline V gives CDR1 MGHRA, CDR2 YSYEKL. The CDR3: CASSPQSILDGELFF. CDR3 DNA: TGCGCCAGCAGCCCACAGTCAATCCTGGACGGGGAGCTGTTTTTT.

V usage is TRBV19 and J usage is TRBJ1-5; no firm D call. Trimming pared 2 bases from V and 9 bases from J, leaving 11 bases between. The germline gives CDR1 LNHDA, CDR2 SQIVND (reference sequence). The CDR3 contains 13 residues. The CDR3 spells CASSIRRYGPQHF. In nucleotides, the CDR3 is TGTGCCAGTAGTATAAGGAGGTACGGGCCCCAGCATTTT.

CDR3 DNA sequence: TGTGCCAGCGCGGGACAGAGTTACGAGCAGTACTTC. Protein: CASAGQSYEQYF. The V call is TRBV7-9, the J call TRBJ2-7; possible D gene TRBD1, 7 bases. Germline lookup yields CDR1 SEHNR and CDR2 FQNEAQ (reference sequence). This CDR3 spans 12 amino acids. V was clipped by 8 bases and J by 4 bases, with 12 bases between them.

In this sample, this clone turned up once. The CDR3 loop is CATIGTLGASYNEQFF. The CDR3 nucleotides are TGTGCCACCATCGGAACCCTAGGGGCGTCCTACAATGAGCAGTTCTTC. The J gene is TRBJ2-1, the V gene TRBV15, with D possibly matching TRBD1 (5 bases). The germline V gene encodes CDR1 LNHNV and CDR2 YYDKDF (reference sequence). Trimming cost V 7 bases and J 1 base, with 17 bases left between them. The CDR3 has 16 amino acids.

The chain recombines TRBV5-4 with TRBJ2-7; tentative D call: TRBD2 (6 bases). Germline V gene lookup returns CDR1 SGHNT and CDR2 YYREEE (reference sequence). CDR3 length: 16 residues. V was shortened by 1 base and J by 3 bases, with 17 bases between the two germline ends. The CDR3 DNA reads as TGTGCCAGCAGCTTGCCCCCCGGGAGAGCCGGCTACGAGCAGTACTTC. As protein: CASSLPPGRAGYEQYF.

V and J are TRBV7-2 and TRBJ1-1, with 7 bases that match TRBD1. This CDR3 contains 16 residues. Germline CDR1 and CDR2: SGHTA and FQGNSA. With 5 bases clipped from V and 9 bases from J, the junction kept 18 bases outside the gene matches. CDR3: CASSRPGARDRHQAFF. The CDR3 DNA is TGTGCCAGCAGCAGACCGGGGGCGAGGGACAGACATCAAGCTTTCTTT. Supplemented by reference TRBV7-2 and TRBJ1-1, the full variable domain reads GAGVSQSPSNKVTEKGKDVELRCDPISGHTALYWYRQSLGQGLEFLIYFQGNSAPDKSGLPSDRFSAERTGGSVSTLTIQRTQQEDSAVYLCASSRPGARDRHQAFFGQGTRLTVV.

This clone was detected only once. The V call is TRBV19, the J call TRBJ1-5; D might be TRBD1 (5 bases). From germline, CDR1 is LNHDA and CDR2 SQIVND (reference sequence). CDR3 length equals 15 residues. Trimming shortened V by 3 bases and J by 4 bases, and 13 bases separated the two germline ends. In nucleotides, the CDR3 is TGTGCCAGTAGTATCTTCCTGGGGGGAAATCAGCCCCAGCATTTT. Its protein product is CASSIFLGGNQPQHF.

This sequence joins TRBV11-2 and TRBJ1-1; D is uncertain. The CDR3 is 14 amino acids. V was clipped by 2 bases and J by 1 base, with 8 bases between them. CDR1 is SGHAT and CDR2 is FQNNGV in the germline V gene. This CDR3 reads CASSLPGGNTEAFF. Here the CDR3 DNA reads TGTGCCAGCAGCTTACCCGGCGGGAACACTGAAGCTTTCTTT.

This clone was found a few times. The J gene is TRBJ2-5, the V gene TRBV7-9; tentative D call: TRBD2 (5 bases). Trimming removed 11 bases at V and 4 bases at J, with 14 bases between. The CDR3 covers 12 residues. The germline gives CDR1 SEHNR, CDR2 FQNEAQ (reference sequence). CDR3 nucleotides: TGTGCCTCGGCCGGGGAAGGAGAGACCCAGTACTTC. The encoded protein is CASAGEGETQYF.

The chain couples TRBV21-1 to TRBJ1-2; the table's D call TRBD1 went unverified against the DNA. TRBV21-1 counts as a pseudogene. This CDR3 is 16 amino acids long. CDR3 in DNA: TGTGCCAGCAGCAGCACGGGACAGGGAGAAAACTATGGCTACACCTTC. Amino acid sequence: CASSSTGQGENYGYTF.

This chain joins TRBV7-2 and TRBJ2-7; D perhaps matches TRBD2 (6 bases). V gave up 0 bases and J gave up 7 bases, with 16 bases separating them. The CDR3 covers 15 residues. Germline CDR1 is SGHTA and CDR2 is FQGNSA. The CDR3 DNA sequence: TGTGCCAGCAGCTTAGCGGGAGGCCGATTGATTGAGCAGTACTTC. As protein: CASSLAGGRLIEQYF. The full variable domain, with the rest looked up from reference TRBV7-2 and TRBJ2-7, is GAGVSQSPSNKVTEKGKDVELRCDPISGHTALYWYRQSLGQGLEFLIYFQGNSAPDKSGLPSDRFSAERTGGSVSTLTIQRTQQEDSAVYLCASSLAGGRLIEQYFGPGTRLTVT.

The rearrangement links TRBV29-1 to TRBJ1-4, with TRBD1 matching over 8 bases. This CDR3 contains 14 residues. The V gene's germline CDR1 is SQVTM and CDR2 ANQGSEA. With 5 bases clipped from V and 3 bases from J, the junction kept 5 bases outside the gene matches. CDR3 loop: CSVYRTGPNEKLFF. CDR3 sequence (DNA): TGCAGCGTTTACCGGACAGGGCCTAATGAAAAACTGTTTTTT.

V and J are TRBV27 and TRBJ1-1; 8 nucleotides match TRBD1. J was trimmed by 1 base and V by 1 base; bases with no gene match: 8. CDR1 MNHEY and CDR2 SMNVEV come from the germline V gene (reference sequence). This CDR3 spans 17 amino acids. The CDR3 DNA reads TGTGCCAGCAGTTTATTAATCCGGGGGACAGGGAACACTGAAGCTTTCTTT. Translation gives CASSLLIRGTGNTEAFF.

The chain joins TRBV6-5 to TRBJ1-5, with TRBD1 matching 8 bases. From germline, CDR1 is MNHEY and CDR2 SVGAGI. V dropped 6 bases and J dropped 5; count of bases not matched to a gene: 3. This CDR3 comprises 13 residues. The CDR3 here is CASRKGQDQPQHF. CDR3 in DNA: TGTGCCAGCAGGAAGGGACAGGATCAGCCCCAGCATTTT.

The J gene is TRBJ2-3, the V gene TRBV29-1, with unresolved D. The CDR3 is 14 residues long. Germline V gene data show CDR1 as SQVTM and CDR2 as ANQGSEA. The V gene lost 4 bases and the J gene lost 1 base, with 12 bases spanning the gap. CDR3 sequence: CSVVAPAGTDTQYF. The CDR3 nucleotides read TGCAGCGTTGTCGCGCCGGCGGGCACAGATACGCAGTATTTT.

The J gene is TRBJ2-5, the V gene TRBV4-1, with D unclear. The germline V gene encodes CDR1 MGHRA and CDR2 YSYEKL. V lost 1 base and J lost 1, with 13 bases in between. The CDR3 is 16 amino acids. The CDR3 DNA follows: TGCGCCAGCAGCCAAGTCCCGGCAATAGCCCAAGAGACCCAGTACTTC. Translation: CASSQVPAIAQETQYF.

V and J are TRBV2 and TRBJ2-3, with D perhaps TRBD1 (5 bases). This CDR3 is built from 14 residues. Germline values: CDR1 SNHLY, CDR2 FYNNEI. V gave up 4 bases and J gave up 5 bases, with 13 bases separating them. CDR3: CASSGQGGGDTQYF. As DNA, the CDR3 is TGTGCCAGCAGTGGGCAGGGCGGTGGAGATACGCAGTATTTT.

This sequence joins TRBV4-3 and TRBJ2-1; the D gene is possibly TRBD2 (6 bases). The germline V and J ends were trimmed by 4 bases and 0 bases, with 13 bases remaining between them. The CDR3 totals 16 residues. Looked up from germline, CDR1 is LGHNA and CDR2 is YSLEER. CDR3 nucleotides: TGCGCCAGCAGCCGATATAGCGGCCGCTCCTACAATGAGCAGTTCTTC. It is translated as CASSRYSGRSYNEQFF.

This sequence joins TRBV7-6 and TRBJ2-2; TRBD2 matches 8 bases. Per germline, CDR1 SGHVS and CDR2 FNYEAQ. Trimming at V came to 5 bases and at J to 7 bases, leaving 6 bases not matched to a gene. The CDR3 contains 14 residues. The CDR3 bases are TGTGCCAGCAGCGGGACTAGGTCTGGCGGGGAGCTGTTTTTT. Its protein product is CASSGTRSGGELFF.

This rearrangement joins TRBV25-1 to TRBJ2-4; a weak D match, TRBD1 (6 bases). Germline V CDR1 and CDR2: MGHDK, SYGVNS. The CDR3 is 15 amino acids. The V gene lost 4 bases and the J gene lost 2 bases, with 12 bases spanning the gap. CDR3 region: CASSAHRDPKNIQYF. CDR3 in DNA: TGTGCCAGCAGTGCCCACAGGGATCCCAAAAACATTCAGTACTTC. The whole variable domain, filled in from reference TRBV25-1 and TRBJ2-4, reads EADIYQTPRYLVIGTGKKITLECSQTMGHDKMYWYQQDPGMELHLIHYSYGVNSTEKGDLSSESTVSRIRTEHFPLTLESARPSHTSQYLCASSAHRDPKNIQYFGAGTRLSVL.